Detailed here is one TCR beta chain. For recovered donors of Cohort 3, there were two negative PCRs, clearance, or symptom resolution. The assay was immunoSEQ multiplex PCR, and TCRdb's table has in-frame clones only and misses some. The table has about 140,000 clones, 60% to 80% seen once. The data were obtained in a study of blood T cell repertoires in COVID-19. Study at large: Acute-phase and convalescent COVID-19 samples originated in the United States, Italy and Spain.

V lost 5 bases and J 1 base, leaving 11 bases between the germline ends. In germline, CDR1 is LNHDA, CDR2 SQIVND (reference sequence). The CDR3 is 14 residues long. Sequencing was done on a sample of PBMCs or T cells enriched from blood (not recorded which). This clonotype originated in a woman in her forties or fifties who had recovered from COVID-19. The V call is TRBV19, the J call TRBJ1-1; D uncertain. The CDR3 DNA follows: TGTGCCAGTAGTGAACGACGGGAGAACACTGAAGCTTTCTTT. Translated: CASSERRENTEAFF. The full variable domain, with the rest looked up from reference TRBV19 and TRBJ1-1, is DGGITQSPKYLFRKEGQNVTLSCEQNLNHDAMYWYRQDPGQGLRLIYYSQIVNDFQKGDIAEGYSVSREKKESFPLTVTSAQKNPTAFYLCASSERRENTEAFFGQGTRLTVV.